This T cell receptor (beta chain) comes out of a study of T cell repertoires in cytomegalovirus infection (dated by TCRdb to about 2019). In the study overall: Donor HLA type was relevant to the analysis, as public TCR beta signatures indicated carriage of CMV infection together with the matching HLA type.

The run used an Illumina HiSeq 1500. TCRdb reprocessing: public reads trimmed at Q25 with fastp, clones called with MiXCR, in-frame beta chains kept. CDR3 protein duplicates are merged, each entry listing the most common genes and DNA. The sample table contains 450,000 to 650,000 distinct CDR3 sequences; only one count was recorded for 26% of them. The ten most abundant clones make up under 15% of the sample. What the research found in general, with its limitations: Carriers of CMV infection plus the relevant HLA type were discriminated by the cumulative frequency of public TCR beta family members in the study cohort and in an independent approximately 360-donor cohort. The ex vivo response was dominated by HLA-C-restricted CMV-specific TCR beta clonotypes, which also provided the single most frequent clonotype in two of eight donors.

This clonotype was counted ten times or more. Its cognate antigen has yet to be identified. No much larger clonotype is one base removed from it; base qualities were not supplied. V is cut by 5 bases and J by 4 bases, and the space between the germline ends is 11 bases. Counted from cysteine to phenylalanine, this CDR3 has 13 amino acids. The read is trimmed to its CDR3 DNA, 39 bases read in frame from base 1. For CDR1 and CDR2, the germline V gene lists SGHNT and YENEEA. This sequence was found in a human donor in good health (CMV status not recorded). Some clones in this sample may be carry-over from other donors' samples. Sequenced sample: PBMCs. The V and J genes are TRBV11-3 and TRBJ1-1, with no reliable assignment of the D segment. DNA sequence: TGTGCCAGCAGCCCAACCGGGGTCACTGAAGCTTTCTTT. This yields the protein CASSPTGVTEAFF.